This TCR beta chain was recovered during a study of blood T cells in healthy people across ages. PCR was performed a second time for about 7 to 12 cycles using a sample-barcoded 5' primer and a J-beta primer mix. TCRdb recomputed calls from the 5' RACE reads with MiXCR, one row per CDR3 protein. The sample has 500,000 to 550,000 distinct CDR3 sequences, more than 20% seen once. This clonotype was seen more than once but under ten times. The CDR3 loop spans 12 amino acids. Trimming took 3 bases from V and 6 from J, leaving 9 bases between them. Germline V CDR1 and CDR2: MDHEN, SYDVKM. The sample was also linked to a second study, of T cells of mothers and their children. That report notes: There were no persistent microchimeric T cell clones detected.

The sample consisted of blood. The chain is built from TRBV28 and TRBJ2-7, with D possibly matching TRBD1 (6 bases). The origin of this receptor is a boy under 18 in good health. CDR3 protein: CASSFRTAEQYF. DNA for the CDR3: TGTGCCAGCAGTTTCCGGACAGCCGAGCAGTACTTC.